Below are 24 T cell receptor beta chains sequenced from a single sample in a study of T cell repertoires in cytomegalovirus infection. TCRdb re-analysed the reads in MiXCR, keeping a single row per CDR3 protein. The repertoire includes hundreds of thousands of distinct CDR3 sequences, around 11% of them detected once, and 10% sits in the top ten. What was sequenced was PBMCs. These receptors all come from a human donor in good health (CMV status not recorded). Some clones in this sample may be carry-over from other donors' samples.

V and J are TRBV19 and TRBJ2-1; 7 bases line up with TRBD1. V lost 3 bases to trimming and J lost 7 bases; unmatched junction nucleotides: 6. Germline V lookup: CDR1 LNHDA, CDR2 SQIVND (reference sequence). The CDR3 is 14 residues long. CDR3 residues: CASSIPRGRNEQFF. The CDR3 DNA reads TGTGCCAGTAGTATCCCCAGGGGGAGAAATGAGCAGTTCTTC.

In this sample, this clonotype turned up many times. V is TRBV9 and J is TRBJ2-1; D is perhaps TRBD1 (5 bases). The CDR3 length is 14 residues. Trimming removed 3 bases at V and 5 bases at J, with 12 bases between. Germline V lookup: CDR1 SGDLS, CDR2 YYNGEE. CDR3 in DNA: TGTGCCAGCAGCGCCTTTGGGGCCCACAATGAGCAGTTCTTC. Protein: CASSAFGAHNEQFF.

A few counts support this clonotype. The chain's CDR3 is CSVEEGSLRYF. CDR3 nucleotides: TGCAGCGTTGAAGAGGGGTCCCTGCGGTACTTC. The V gene is TRBV29-1, the J gene TRBJ2-7; D gene unclear. CDR3 length equals 11 residues. Germline CDR1 reads SQVTM; CDR2 reads ANQGSEA. The germline V and J ends were trimmed by 0 bases and 12 bases, with 12 bases remaining between them.

V and J are TRBV5-6 and TRBJ2-3; D is uncertain. Between the trimmed V and J ends, which lost 3 bases and 4 bases, there was a span of 18 bases. Germline lookup yields CDR1 SGHDT and CDR2 YYEEEE. The CDR3 is 16 residues long. CDR3 in DNA: TGTGCCAGCAGCTCTCCCGGGCCCCAGGCAGCAGATACGCAGTATTTT. Translation gives CASSSPGPQAADTQYF.

This clonotype was seen many times. The chain employs TRBV4-1 and TRBJ2-7; the match to TRBD1 covers 7 bases. Germline lookup yields CDR1 MGHRA and CDR2 YSYEKL. CDR3 length: 14 residues. After removal of 1 base from V and 7 bases from J, the junction contained 7 bases not matched to a gene. In DNA form, the CDR3 reads TGCGCCAGCAGCCAAGCGGGCCAGGGGGAAGAGCAGTACTTC. Translation gives CASSQAGQGEEQYF.

In its sample, this clonotype was seen many times. The J gene is TRBJ1-6, the V gene TRBV10-3; 7 positions match TRBD1. Germline CDR1 is ENHRY and CDR2 is SYGVKD. Germline trimming cut 4 bases from V and 7 bases from J; bases unmatched to any gene: 13. The CDR3 loop spans 17 amino acids. CDR3: CAISGILGDRRNSPLHF. The CDR3 coding sequence is TGTGCCATCAGTGGAATACTTGGGGACAGAAGGAATTCACCCCTCCACTTT.

The table lists this clonotype with many counts. This chain joins TRBV19 and TRBJ2-2; D is undetermined. From germline, CDR1 is LNHDA and CDR2 SQIVND (reference sequence). The CDR3 totals 13 residues. V was pared by 6 bases and J by 1 base, with 6 bases between. The CDR3, as DNA: TGTGCCAGTAGGTGGGGGAACACCGGGGAGCTGTTTTTT. Translation gives CASRWGNTGELFF.

There are many counts of this clonotype. The J gene is TRBJ1-2, the V gene TRBV3-1; possible D gene TRBD1, 5 bases. CDR1 LGHDT and CDR2 YNNKEL come from the germline V gene (reference sequence). The CDR3 has 14 residues. Trimming cost V 4 bases and J 3 bases, with 12 bases left between them. Written as DNA, the CDR3 is TGTGCCAGCAGCCCGCGGAAGGGGCACTATGGCTACACCTTC. This sequence encodes CASSPRKGHYGYTF.

The rearrangement uses TRBV29-1 and TRBJ1-2; 12 bases are shared with TRBD1. J lost 1 base, V lost 4 bases, and 1 base had no gene match. The length of the CDR3 is 14 residues. Per germline, CDR1 SQVTM and CDR2 ANQGSEA. CDR3 nucleotides: TGCAGCGTTGGGGACAGGGGGCATAACTATGGCTACACCTTC. Protein product: CSVGDRGHNYGYTF.

This clonotype was seen ten or more times. The gene calls are TRBV27 and TRBJ1-1; D might be TRBD1 (6 bases). Trimming pared 5 bases from V and 5 bases from J, leaving 15 bases between. Germline CDR1 MNHEY, CDR2 SMNVEV (reference sequence). This CDR3 has 14 residues. Here the CDR3 reads CASSSRGRKTEAFF. For the CDR3, the DNA is TGTGCCAGCAGTAGCCGGGGGCGAAAAACTGAAGCTTTCTTT.

In this sample, this clonotype turned up many times. This sequence joins TRBV12-3 or TRBV12-4 and TRBJ1-3, with TRBD1 identical over 8 bases. The CDR3 is 16 residues long. The J segment lost 0 bases and the V segment lost 5 bases, leaving 6 bases of the junction unmatched. The CDR3 bases are TGTGCCAGCAGTCCCCCGACAGGGGTCTCTGGAAACACCATATATTTT. This sequence encodes CASSPPTGVSGNTIYF.

This clonotype appeared many times. V usage is TRBV18 and J usage is TRBJ1-3, with unresolved D. The CDR3 is 16 amino acids. Trimming removed 2 bases at V and 0 bases at J, with 11 bases between. Germline V gene data show CDR1 as KGHSH and CDR2 as LQKENI. The CDR3 loop reads CASSPIMEASGNTIYF. The CDR3 DNA reads as TGTGCCAGCTCACCAATAATGGAAGCCTCTGGAAACACCATATATTTT.

Many counts were recorded for this clonotype. The chain employs TRBV28 and TRBJ2-7; D gene uncertain. Trimming pared 7 bases from V and 0 bases from J, leaving 7 bases between. Germline assignment: CDR1 MDHEN and CDR2 SYDVKM. The CDR3 has 12 residues. CDR3 sequence (DNA): TGTGCCAGCACGTCTAGCTCCTACGAGCAGTACTTC. Amino acid sequence: CASTSSSYEQYF.

The rearrangement uses TRBV2 and TRBJ1-1; D uncertain. V lost 7 bases and J lost 1, with 10 bases in between. The length of the CDR3 is 13 residues. The germline V gene encodes CDR1 SNHLY and CDR2 FYNNEI. This chain's CDR3 is CASNRERNTEAFF. The CDR3 DNA reads TGTGCCAGCAACAGAGAAAGGAACACTGAAGCTTTCTTT.

This clonotype is a singleton in its sample. At one end, the junction sequence differs from germline, possibly due to a read error. This chain uses TRBV20-1 with TRBJ2-5; D may be TRBD1 or TRBD2 (6 bases each). The CDR3 loop spans 13 amino acids. CDR1 and CDR2 (germline): DFQATT, SNEGSKA (reference sequence). The CDR3 bases are TGCAGAGCTAGAGGAGGGGGGAGAGAGACCCAGTACTTC. Translating it yields CRARGGGRETQYF.

This clonotype turned up a few times. The chain joins TRBV12-3 or TRBV12-4 to TRBJ2-5, with TRBD2 as a possible D gene (5 bases). This CDR3 region has 16 residues. The V end lost 0 bases, the J end lost 4 bases, and 15 bases lay between the germline ends. The CDR3 is CASSLALMGSLETQYF. The CDR3 DNA is TGTGCCAGCAGTTTAGCGCTAATGGGGAGCTTAGAGACCCAGTACTTC.

This clonotype was counted at least ten times. J is TRBJ1-3 and V is TRBV28; the D gene is possibly TRBD1 (5 bases). This CDR3 spans 14 amino acids. CDR1 is MDHEN, CDR2 SYDVKM, per germline. The germline V and J ends were trimmed by 3 bases and 3 bases, with 9 bases remaining between them. CDR3: CASSFLGVGNTIYF. The CDR3 nucleotides are TGTGCCAGCAGTTTCCTGGGGGTTGGAAACACCATATATTTT.

The sample holds a few counts of this clonotype. The rearrangement uses TRBV27 and TRBJ2-1; 7 positions agree with TRBD2. After removal of 3 bases from V and 4 bases from J, the junction contained 12 bases not matched to a gene. Germline-derived CDR1 and CDR2 are MNHEY and SMNVEV (reference sequence). The CDR3 runs 17 residues. CDR3 in amino acids: CASSFSLGDYDYNEQFF. Written as DNA, the CDR3 is TGTGCCAGCAGTTTCTCCCTCGGGGACTACGATTACAATGAGCAGTTCTTC.

This clonotype was seen at least ten times. The chain employs TRBV2 and TRBJ2-3; TRBD2 agrees at 9 bases. Germline trimming cut 6 bases from V and 1 base from J; bases unmatched to any gene: 2. The CDR3 has 14 residues. Germline V lookup: CDR1 SNHLY, CDR2 FYNNEI. The CDR3 here is CASRSGRRTDTQYF. CDR3 sequence (DNA): TGTGCCAGCAGGAGCGGGAGGCGCACAGATACGCAGTATTTT.

The chain uses TRBV27 and TRBJ2-7; 7 bases fit TRBD2. Per germline, CDR1 MNHEY and CDR2 SMNVEV (reference sequence). This CDR3 comprises 19 residues. With 0 bases clipped from V and 3 bases from J, the junction kept 17 bases outside the gene matches. The CDR3 loop reads CASSLSAPLGSGRLYEQYF. The DNA for the CDR3 is TGTGCCAGCAGTTTATCGGCCCCCTTGGGTAGCGGGCGGCTCTACGAGCAGTACTTC.

In its sample, this clonotype was seen many times. The chain combines TRBV7-9 with TRBJ1-2; D gene unclear. In germline, CDR1 is SEHNR, CDR2 FQNEAQ (reference sequence). CDR3 length equals 14 residues. The V end was cut by 7 bases, the J end by 3 bases, with 15 bases between. CDR3 amino acids: CASKLDGNDYGYTF. As DNA, the CDR3 is TGTGCCAGCAAGCTCGATGGGAATGACTATGGCTACACCTTC. The whole variable domain, filled in from reference TRBV7-9 and TRBJ1-2, reads DTGVSQNPRHKITKRGQNVTFRCDPISEHNRLYWYRQTLGQGPEFLTYFQNEAQLEKSRLLSDRFSAERPKGSFSTLEIQRTEQGDSAMYLCASKLDGNDYGYTFGSGTRLTVV.

This clonotype came up many times. The chain employs TRBV19 and TRBJ2-1; 8 nucleotides match TRBD1. CDR3 length: 13 amino acids. Germline V lookup: CDR1 LNHDA, CDR2 SQIVND (reference sequence). The junction had 7 bases not matched to a gene; V was cut back by 11 bases and J by 4 bases. In DNA, the CDR3 is TGTGCCTGTAACAGGGGGTTGTACAATGAGCAGTTCTTC. It yields the protein CACNRGLYNEQFF. The full variable domain, completed using reference TRBV19 and TRBJ2-1, is DGGITQSPKYLFRKEGQNVTLSCEQNLNHDAMYWYRQDPGQGLRLIYYSQIVNDFQKGDIAEGYSVSREKKESFPLTVTSAQKNPTAFYLCACNRGLYNEQFFGPGTRLTVL.

This clonotype was detected only a few times. The chain carries TRBV5-5 and TRBJ2-7; unclear D gene. The ends were cut back, 0 bases at V and 4 bases at J, with 20 bases in the middle. Germline V gives CDR1 SGHKS, CDR2 YYEKEE (reference sequence). The CDR3 is made up of 17 amino acids. This CDR3 reads CASSLVGFGRRGYEQYF. The CDR3 DNA sequence: TGTGCCAGCAGCTTGGTGGGGTTCGGAAGAAGAGGATACGAGCAGTACTTC.

The sample holds a few counts of this clonotype. J is TRBJ2-1 and V is TRBV3-1; 8 nucleotides match TRBD1. J gave up 8 bases and V 4 bases, and 10 bases lay outside the gene matches. CDR3 length equals 15 residues. The germline gives CDR1 LGHDT, CDR2 YNNKEL (reference sequence). Here the CDR3 DNA reads TGTGCCAGCAGCCCTAATAGACAGGGGAAACATGAGCAGTTCTTC. Translation: CASSPNRQGKHEQFF.